This record covers a single TCR beta chain. Antigen specificity is unknown. This PCR relied on a set of 60 Vbeta primers and 13 Jbeta primers. Sequenced by immunoSEQ multiplex PCR; TCRdb stores in-frame clones only, minus some. The sample consists of roughly 190,000 clones, 65% to 85% of them appearing once. The CDR3 spans 15 residues. Germline V CDR1 and CDR2: SGHRS, YFSETQ. With V trimmed by 1 base and J by 9 bases, 10 bases remained unmatched. This entry belongs to a study of cytomegalovirus exposure and HLA in healthy donors. Study-wide findings and caveats: Per a prior analysis, the majority of TCR beta V segments were productive roughly 90% or roughly 30% of the time.

The clonotype comes from a man in his forties in good health and CMV-seropositive. The sample consisted of PBMCs. The chain uses TRBV5-1 and TRBJ1-2, with 9 nucleotides matching TRBD1. The CDR3 loop is CASSLLGTGLMRYTF. As DNA, the CDR3 is TGCGCCAGCAGCTTGTTAGGGACAGGGCTTATGCGCTACACCTTC.